These 22 T cell receptor beta chains originate from one sample sequenced in a study of blood T cells in healthy people across ages. With a J-beta primer mix and a sample-barcoded 5' primer, a second PCR ran about 6 to 11 cycles. TCRdb re-analysed the 5' RACE reads in MiXCR, keeping a single row per CDR3 protein. The sample records about 640,000 distinct CDR3 sequences, 45% to 65% being singletons. Sequencing was done on a sample of blood. These receptors all come from a man in his fifties or sixties in good health.

V gene TRBV5-6 combines with J gene TRBJ1-5, with 7 bases fitting TRBD1. The CDR3 is made up of 16 amino acids. V was clipped by 1 base and J by 6 bases; unmatched bases: 10. Germline V gene sequence: CDR1 SGHDT, CDR2 YYEEEE. CDR3 DNA: TGTGCCAGCAGCTTGATGTCCCAGGGGGGGGCTCAGCCCCAGCATTTT. Protein product: CASSLMSQGGAQPQHF.

The rearrangement links TRBV7-2 to TRBJ1-1; D is undetermined. V dropped 5 bases and J dropped 3 bases, with 10 bases sitting between them. Germline CDR1 and CDR2: SGHTA and FQGNSA. CDR3 length equals 13 residues. The CDR3 is CASSAQVYTEAFF. Here the CDR3 DNA reads TGTGCCAGCAGCGCCCAGGTGTACACTGAAGCTTTCTTT.

The V and J genes are TRBV3-1 and TRBJ1-5; D is ambiguous. Per the germline V gene, CDR1 is LGHDT and CDR2 is YNNKEL (reference sequence). The CDR3 is made up of 14 amino acids. V lost 0 bases, J lost 4 bases, and 7 bases lay in between. This chain's CDR3 is CASSQEGWNQPQHF. DNA of the CDR3: TGTGCCAGCAGCCAAGAAGGGTGGAATCAGCCCCAGCATTTT.

V and J are TRBV11-2 and TRBJ2-5; 12 bases map to TRBD2. After removal of 4 bases from V and 2 bases from J, the junction contained 11 bases not matched to a gene. The CDR3 is 18 amino acids. Germline-derived CDR1 and CDR2 are SGHAT and FQNNGV. The CDR3 loop reads CASSSSYQLAGGQETQYF. The CDR3 coding sequence is TGTGCCAGCAGCTCCTCATACCAACTAGCGGGGGGACAAGAGACCCAGTACTTC.

This clonotype was counted a single time. The V call is TRBV3-1, the J call TRBJ2-5, with 8 bases aligning to TRBD1. Germline V gives CDR1 LGHDT, CDR2 YNNKEL (reference sequence). The CDR3 has 15 amino acids. The ends lost 4 bases at V and 11 bases at J; junction bases unmatched: 15. The CDR3 reads CASSLPGTGRGEQYF. The CDR3 DNA sequence: TGTGCCAGCAGCCTTCCCGGGACAGGAAGGGGGGAGCAGTACTTC.

The chain joins TRBV3-1 to TRBJ2-7; D not resolved. CDR3 length: 11 residues. V lost 5 bases, J lost 9 bases, and 11 bases lay in between. Germline V gene sequence: CDR1 LGHDT, CDR2 YNNKEL (reference sequence). CDR3 DNA sequence: TGTGCCAGCAGCTCCCAGTTGGTGCAGTACTTC. It is translated as CASSSQLVQYF.

This clonotype was seen a handful of times. The J gene is TRBJ2-7, the V gene TRBV27; 7 nucleotides agree with TRBD1. Germline loops: CDR1 MNHEY, CDR2 SMNVEV (reference sequence). This CDR3 contains 14 residues. Unmatched junction bases numbered 8, after V lost 5 bases and J lost 4 bases. The CDR3 here is CASSTLDRVYEQYF. CDR3 in DNA: TGTGCCAGCAGTACCCTTGACAGGGTGTACGAGCAGTACTTC.

This clonotype has more than one count but fewer than ten. V gene TRBV27 combines with J gene TRBJ1-6; D may be TRBD1 (5 bases). Trimming cost V 2 bases and J 10 bases, with 9 bases left between them. The CDR3 sequence is 13 residues long. Germline assignment: CDR1 MNHEY and CDR2 SMNVEV (reference sequence). The CDR3 bases are TGTGCCAGCAGTTTACCGGGACTATCACCCCTCCACTTT. Translation: CASSLPGLSPLHF.

This rearrangement joins TRBV12-3 or TRBV12-4 to TRBJ2-1, with D maybe TRBD1 (5 bases). The DNA end is more similar to TRBJ2-7, so the J call may be wrong. The CDR3 contains 14 residues. The CDR3 spells CASSSTVLLFEQYF. CDR3 nucleotides: TGTGCCAGCAGTTCGACAGTCCTCCTGTTCGAGCAGTACTTC.

This CDR3 reads CASSHRDRAYEQYF. Here the CDR3 DNA reads TGTGCCAGCAGCCACCGGGACCGAGCCTACGAGCAGTACTTC. The chain has TRBV7-9 and TRBJ2-7, with D perhaps given as TRBD1 or TRBD2 (5 bases each). The V end lost 5 bases, the J end lost 2 bases, and 13 bases lay between the germline ends. Germline V lookup: CDR1 SEHNR, CDR2 FQNEAQ (reference sequence). CDR3 length: 14 amino acids.

Turning to this clonotype: At one of its ends the junction is not consistent with the germline gene, which may arise from a read error. This rearrangement joins TRBV7-2 to TRBJ2-1; possible D gene TRBD1, 6 bases. CDR3 length: 15 amino acids. Germline CDR1 is SGHTA and CDR2 is FQGNSA. The chain's CDR3 is CASSLMGASYNERYF. The DNA of the CDR3 is TGTGCCAGCAGCTTAATGGGGGCCTCCTACAATGAGCGGTACTTC.

The chain carries TRBV7-8 and TRBJ2-7; 7 bases align to TRBD1. V shed 5 bases and J 7 bases; nucleotides not matched to a gene: 8. Per germline, CDR1 SGHVS and CDR2 FQNEAQ. CDR3 length equals 13 residues. The CDR3: CASSLDRLLEQYF. The CDR3 DNA reads TGTGCCAGCAGCCTGGACAGGTTGTTGGAGCAGTACTTC.

J is TRBJ2-7 and V is TRBV20-1, with D possibly matching TRBD1 (5 bases). The CDR3 consists of 14 residues. The V gene lost 1 base and the J gene lost 3 bases, with 13 bases spanning the gap. CDR1 is DFQATT and CDR2 is SNEGSKA in the germline V gene (reference sequence). The CDR3, as DNA: TGCAGTGCTAGAGCTGGTCAGGGCAGCTACGAGCAGTACTTC. Its protein product is CSARAGQGSYEQYF.

This clonotype was detected only a few times. The J gene is TRBJ1-6, the V gene TRBV12-3 or TRBV12-4; D is possibly TRBD1 (6 bases). Trimming removed 5 bases at V and 7 bases at J, with 15 bases between. This CDR3 has 15 amino acids. CDR3 loop: CASSPSDRKNSPLHF. As DNA, the CDR3 is TGTGCCAGCAGTCCGTCGGACAGAAAGAATTCACCCCTCCACTTT.

This rearrangement joins TRBV10-3 to TRBJ1-1, with no clear D. Per the germline V gene, CDR1 is ENHRY and CDR2 is SYGVKD. Between the trimmed V and J ends, which lost 3 bases and 6 bases, there was a span of 11 bases. This CDR3 is built from 13 residues. The CDR3 sequence is CAISDREVSEAFF. DNA for the CDR3: TGTGCCATCAGTGACCGTGAGGTCTCTGAAGCTTTCTTT.

Notes on this clonotype: Its ends do not fully match the called genes, so a read error is possible. V usage is TRBV7-9 and J usage is TRBJ2-5; 9 nucleotides match TRBD1. The CDR3 totals 13 residues. Germline assignment: CDR1 SEHNR and CDR2 FQNEAQ (reference sequence). CDR3 DNA: TGTGCCGGCAGCCAACAGGGGGCCGAGACCCAGTACTTC. Translating it yields CAGSQQGAETQYF.

The chain links TRBV5-1 to TRBJ1-1, with 12 bases fitting TRBD1. Trimming removed 7 bases from V and 5 bases from J; junction bases left unmatched: 12. The CDR3 has 16 residues. In germline, CDR1 is SGHRS, CDR2 YFSETQ. The CDR3 sequence is CASRGDRGQEATEAFF. In DNA form, the CDR3 reads TGCGCCAGCCGCGGGGACAGGGGGCAGGAAGCGACTGAAGCTTTCTTT.

The V gene is TRBV3-1, the J gene TRBJ2-4, with TRBD2 identical over 11 bases. Germline V gene lookup returns CDR1 LGHDT and CDR2 YNNKEL (reference sequence). With 4 bases clipped from V and 3 bases from J, the junction kept 5 bases outside the gene matches. This CDR3 has 16 residues. CDR3 protein: CASSRGTSGYKNIQYF. CDR3 DNA: TGTGCCAGCAGCCGGGGGACTAGCGGATACAAAAACATTCAGTACTTC.

V and J are TRBV20-1 and TRBJ2-3, with 9 bases that match TRBD2. V lost 6 bases and J lost 5; bases outside the gene matches: 9. The CDR3 length is 14 residues. In germline, CDR1 is DFQATT, CDR2 SNEGSKA (reference sequence). The CDR3: CSARLAGIRDTQYF. Here the CDR3 DNA reads TGCAGTGCGAGGCTAGCGGGGATAAGAGATACGCAGTATTTT.

The chain joins TRBV3-1 to TRBJ2-3; D may be TRBD1 or TRBD2 (5 bases each). The CDR3 is 16 residues long. Germline V gene sequence: CDR1 LGHDT, CDR2 YNNKEL (reference sequence). V shed 4 bases and J shed 2 bases, with 16 bases lying between them. CDR3 bases: TGTGCCAGCAGCCCCGGACGGGGCCACAACACAGATACGCAGTATTTT. Protein product: CASSPGRGHNTDTQYF.

This clonotype was observed once. The V gene is TRBV9, the J gene TRBJ1-1; no clear D. This CDR3 has 14 amino acids. Germline CDR1 and CDR2: SGDLS and YYNGEE. Trimming removed 6 bases at V and 3 bases at J, with 15 bases between. In nucleotides, the CDR3 is TGTGCCAGCACCTGCCCCAGTTTTGACACTGAAGCTTTCTTT. This codes for CASTCPSFDTEAFF.

To note about this clonotype: This may come from a read error, since a much larger clone is one base off. This chain uses TRBV3-1 with TRBJ2-7; D not certain. Looked up from germline, CDR1 is LGHDT and CDR2 is YNNKEL (reference sequence). CDR3 length: 15 residues. CDR3 DNA sequence: TGTGCCAGCAACCAAGGTCCAACTTCGCAATACGAGCAGTACTTC. Its translation: CASNQGPTSQYEQYF.